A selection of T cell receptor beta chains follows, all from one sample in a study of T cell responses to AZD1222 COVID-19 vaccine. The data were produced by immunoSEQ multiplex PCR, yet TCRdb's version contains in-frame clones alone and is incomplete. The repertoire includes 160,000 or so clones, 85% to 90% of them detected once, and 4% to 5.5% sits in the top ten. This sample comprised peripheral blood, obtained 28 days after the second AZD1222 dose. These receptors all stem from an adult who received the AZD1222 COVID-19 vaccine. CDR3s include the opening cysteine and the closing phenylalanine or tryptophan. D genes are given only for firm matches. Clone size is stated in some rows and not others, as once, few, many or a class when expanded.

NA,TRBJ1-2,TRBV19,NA,TGTGCCAGTAGTATCCGCAGGGACACCTCGGGCTACACCTTC,CASSIRRDTSGYTF
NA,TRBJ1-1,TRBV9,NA,TGTGCCAGCAGCGTTCTCCCGACAGGGAACACTGAAGCTTTCTTT,CASSVLPTGNTEAFF
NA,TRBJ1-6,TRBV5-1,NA,TGCGCCAGCAGCTTGGCCGAGTCCCATTCACCCCTCCACTTT,CASSLAESHSPLHF
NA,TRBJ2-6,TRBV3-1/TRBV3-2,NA,TGTGCCAGCAGCCAAGTCCACAGCTCAGTGCCTGGGGCCAACGTCCTGACTTTC,CASSQVHSSVPGANVLTF
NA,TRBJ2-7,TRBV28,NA,TGTGCCAGCGGCCTGGGGGGGCCCGACGAGCAGTACTTC,CASGLGGPDEQYF
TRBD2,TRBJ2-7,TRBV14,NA,TGTGCCAGCAGCCCACCGGGACTAGCGCTCGAGCAGTACTTC,CASSPPGLALEQYF
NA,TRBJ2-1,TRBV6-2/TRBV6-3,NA,TGTGCCAGCAGTTACCACGCGGGGCCGGAGTACAATGAGCAGTTCTTC,CASSYHAGPEYNEQFF
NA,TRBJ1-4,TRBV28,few,TGTGCCAGCAGTTGGGCGCCGGATGAAAAACTGTTTTTT,CASSWAPDEKLFF
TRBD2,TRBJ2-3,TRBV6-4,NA,TGTGCCAGCAGCCCGCGGACTAGGAGCACAGATACGCAGTATTTT,CASSPRTRSTDTQYF
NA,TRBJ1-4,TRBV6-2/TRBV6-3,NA,TGTGCCAGCAGTCCCGGCACCCGGCCTAATGAAAAACTGTTTTTT,CASSPGTRPNEKLFF
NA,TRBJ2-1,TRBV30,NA,TGTGCCTGGAGCAGGGGGGCATACAATGAGCAGTTCTTC,CAWSRGAYNEQFF
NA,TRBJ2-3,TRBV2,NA,TGTGCCAGCAGTCCTCTAGGGGATACGCAGTATTTT,CASSPLGDTQYF
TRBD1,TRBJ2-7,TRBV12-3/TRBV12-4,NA,TGTGCCAGCAGACCGACAGGGCTAGAGCAGTACTTC,CASRPTGLEQYF
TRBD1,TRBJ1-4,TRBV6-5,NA,TGTGCCAGCAGTAAACAGGGGGCGCTTGAAAAACTGTTTTTT,CASSKQGALEKLFF
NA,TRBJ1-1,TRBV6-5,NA,TGTGCCAGCTTCGATTGGGGGCTGGGCACTGAAGCTTTCTTT,CASFDWGLGTEAFF
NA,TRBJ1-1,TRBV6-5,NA,TGTGCCAGCAGTTCCACTGAAGCTTTCTTT,CASSSTEAFF
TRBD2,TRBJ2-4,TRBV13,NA,TGTGCCAGCAGCTTAGGGCTAGCGGGGGGAAACATTCAGTACTTC,CASSLGLAGGNIQYF
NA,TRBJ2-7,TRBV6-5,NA,TGTGCCAGCAGTTATATTTGGAGTTCCGAGCAGTACTTC,CASSYIWSSEQYF
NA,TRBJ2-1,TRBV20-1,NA,TGCAGTGCTAGTCTTAGGGACTTATTATACAATGAGCAGTTCTTC,CSASLRDLLYNEQFF
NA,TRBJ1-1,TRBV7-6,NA,TGTGCCAGCAGCTTAGGGGGGGGCACTGAAGCTTTCTTT,CASSLGGGTEAFF
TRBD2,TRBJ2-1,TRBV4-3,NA,TGCGCCAGCAGCCCCGGGACTAGCGGGGGCCCGTACTACAATGAGCAGTTCTTC,CASSPGTSGGPYYNEQFF
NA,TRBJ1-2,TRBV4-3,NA,TGCGCCAGCAGCCAAGAACATGGCGGCCACAGATCCCGGGCGCAAGGCTACACCTTC,CASSQEHGGHRSRAQGYTF
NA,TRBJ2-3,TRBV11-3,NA,TGTGCCAGCAGCAAAACGGGGACCACAGATACGCAGTATTTT,CASSKTGTTDTQYF
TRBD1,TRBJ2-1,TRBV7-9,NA,TGTGCCAGCAGTCCGAGGGACAGGGAAGGCAATGAGCAGTTCTTC,CASSPRDREGNEQFF